Listed below are T cell receptor beta chains from one sample, sequenced in a study of glioma-infiltrating T cells after dendritic cell vaccination. TCRdb keeps only in-frame clones here, not all; method: immunoSEQ multiplex PCR. The repertoire holds roughly 100,000 clones, with around 91% as singletons. The sample in question was blood, obtained after dendritic cell vaccination. The receptors were gathered from a human donor with glioblastoma. Each CDR3 is given with its conserved first and last residue. D genes are given only for firm matches. Clone size is not always given. Where it is, it says once, few, many or a class for expanded clones.

>TRBD1|NA|TRBV7-9|TRBJ1-4
CASSSTGGIEKLFF
TGTGCCAGCAGCTCGACAGGGGGCATTGAAAAACTGTTTTTT
>NA|NA|TRBV19|TRBJ1-5
CASSMAAGQPQHF
TGTGCCAGTAGTATGGCAGCAGGGCAGCCCCAGCATTTT
>NA|once|TRBV5-4|TRBJ1-6
CASSPGGSSYNSPLHF
TGTGCCAGCAGCCCCGGGGGGAGCTCCTATAATTCACCCCTCCACTTT
>NA|NA|TRBV5-1|TRBJ2-7
CASSIGSSYEQYF
TGCGCCAGCAGCATCGGTAGCTCCTACGAGCAGTACTTC
>TRBD2|NA|TRBV11-3|TRBJ2-5
CASSFGLAEETQYF
TGTGCCAGCAGCTTCGGGCTAGCGGAAGAGACCCAGTACTTC
>NA|NA|TRBV9|TRBJ2-5
CASSVRGQETQYF
TGTGCCAGCAGCGTCCGGGGACAAGAGACCCAGTACTTC
>NA|few|TRBV4-1|TRBJ2-7
CASSQGGILGGPTYEQYF
TGCGCCAGCAGCCAAGGTGGGATCTTGGGGGGGCCGACCTACGAGCAGTACTTC
>NA|NA|TRBV4-1|TRBJ1-1
CASSQDQRGGNTEAFF
TGCGCCAGCAGCCAAGATCAGAGAGGGGGAAACACTGAAGCTTTCTTT
>NA|few|TRBV5-1|TRBJ2-3
CASRLAVPLDTQYF
TGCGCCAGCAGATTAGCGGTACCCCTGGATACGCAGTATTTT
>TRBD1|once|TRBV28|TRBJ1-1
CASRPPGQGMNTEAFF
TGTGCCAGCAGGCCCCCGGGACAGGGAATGAACACTGAAGCTTTCTTT
>TRBD1|NA|TRBV6-5|TRBJ1-1
CASSLRGLGTEAFF
TGTGCCAGCAGCCTCAGGGGGCTTGGAACTGAAGCTTTCTTT
>NA|once|TRBV5-1|TRBJ2-3
CASSLARADTQYF
TGCGCCAGCAGCTTGGCCAGAGCGGATACGCAGTATTTT
>TRBD1|NA|TRBV4-1|TRBJ1-6
CASSQLQGEEPLHF
TGCGCCAGCAGCCAACTACAGGGGGAGGAACCCCTCCACTTT
>TRBD1|NA|TRBV7-9|TRBJ1-2
CASSTTQGARGYTF
TGTGCCAGCAGCACGACACAGGGGGCGCGCGGCTACACCTTC
>TRBD1|few|TRBV18|TRBJ2-2
CASSPLTGGRTGELFF
TGTGCCAGCTCACCCCTCACAGGGGGCAGGACCGGGGAGCTGTTTTTT
>TRBD1|NA|TRBV6-1|TRBJ1-2
CASRDQQGADYGYTF
TGTGCCAGCAGAGACCAACAGGGGGCGGACTATGGCTACACCTTC
>TRBD1|NA|TRBV7-7|TRBJ1-3
CANPGQDFFSGNTIYF
TGTGCTAACCCGGGACAGGACTTTTTCTCTGGAAACACCATATATTTT
>NA|NA|TRBV5-6|TRBJ1-3
CASSTLAGDLLSGNTIYF
TGTGCCAGCAGCACGCTGGCCGGAGATCTTCTCTCTGGAAACACCATATATTTT
>NA|NA|TRBV7-2|TRBJ1-3
CASSSSTVSGNTIYF
TGTGCCAGCAGCTCCTCGACAGTTTCTGGAAACACCATATATTTT